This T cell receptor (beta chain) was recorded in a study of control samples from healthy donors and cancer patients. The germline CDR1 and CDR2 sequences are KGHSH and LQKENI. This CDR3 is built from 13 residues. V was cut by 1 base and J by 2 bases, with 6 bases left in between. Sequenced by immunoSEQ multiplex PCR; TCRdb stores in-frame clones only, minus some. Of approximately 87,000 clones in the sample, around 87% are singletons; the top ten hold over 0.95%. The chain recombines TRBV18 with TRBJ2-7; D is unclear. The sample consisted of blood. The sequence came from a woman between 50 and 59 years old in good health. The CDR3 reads CASSPQGAYEQYF. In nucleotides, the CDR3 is TGTGCCAGCTCACCACAGGGCGCCTACGAGCAGTACTTC.